Each of the 19 T cell receptor beta chains below was sequenced from the same sample in a study of T cells after yellow fever vaccination. TCRdb analysed the 5' RACE reads with MiXCR anew, one entry per CDR3 protein. The table includes about 230,000 distinct CDR3 sequences, approximately 6.7% detected once. Sequences were derived from CD4+ T cells sorted from PBMCs, sampled on the day of the yellow fever booster vaccination. These receptors were obtained from a man between 25 and 39 years old who received the YFV17D yellow fever vaccine.

This CDR3 reads CASREGHGVAEQFF. DNA for the CDR3: TGTGCCAGCAGAGAGGGACACGGGGTTGCTGAGCAGTTCTTC. V and J are TRBV7-3 and TRBJ2-1, with D perhaps TRBD1 (6 bases). V lost 6 bases and J 9 bases, leaving 18 bases between the germline ends. Germline CDR1 SGHTA, CDR2 FQGTGA. The CDR3 has 14 amino acids.

This clonotype turned up a few times. The rearrangement joins TRBV28 to TRBJ2-3, with D unclear. From germline, CDR1 is MDHEN and CDR2 SYDVKM. V was pared by 5 bases and J by 0 bases, with 9 bases between. CDR3 length: 14 amino acids. CDR3: CASSPQPSTDTQYF. Here the CDR3 DNA reads TGTGCCAGCAGTCCACAGCCTAGCACAGATACGCAGTATTTT.

The V and J genes are TRBV5-6 and TRBJ2-1; 7 nucleotides align to TRBD2. Per the germline V gene, CDR1 is SGHDT and CDR2 is YYEEEE. The V segment lost 0 bases and the J segment 14 bases; nucleotides outside the gene matches: 5. The CDR3 is 12 residues long. The CDR3 protein is CASSLAGAGKFF. The CDR3 nucleotides read TGTGCCAGCAGCTTGGCAGGAGCGGGAAAGTTCTTC.

This chain connects TRBV7-3 to TRBJ2-1; D not certain. Between the trimmed V and J ends, which lost 0 bases and 2 bases, there was a span of 11 bases. Germline CDR1 and CDR2: SGHTA and FQGTGA. There are 16 residues in the CDR3. The CDR3 sequence is CASSLTGGAAYNEQFF. For the CDR3, the DNA is TGTGCCAGCAGCTTAACCGGCGGCGCCGCCTACAATGAGCAGTTCTTC.

This clonotype was detected ten times or more. The chain is built from TRBV7-3 and TRBJ2-5, with D unclear. Germline CDR1 and CDR2: SGHTA and FQGTGA. With 1 base removed from V and 2 bases from J, the gap between germline ends came to 5 bases. The CDR3 covers 13 residues. The CDR3 DNA reads as TGTGCCAGCAGCTTAATATCTCAAGAGACCCAGTACTTC. Protein: CASSLISQETQYF.

This clonotype was counted only a few times. V usage is TRBV14 and J usage is TRBJ1-1; D perhaps matches TRBD1 (5 bases). The CDR3 consists of 15 residues. Germline V lookup: CDR1 SGHDN, CDR2 FVKESK. Between the trimmed V and J ends, which lost 1 base and 0 bases, there was a span of 9 bases. The CDR3 DNA reads as TGTGCCAGCAGCCAAGGACAGAATTTGAACACTGAAGCTTTCTTT. Its translation is CASSQGQNLNTEAFF.

As for this clonotype: A single base separates this from a much larger clone, so it may be a read error. The J gene is TRBJ2-1, the V gene TRBV7-2; D call uncertain. CDR1 SGHTA and CDR2 FQGNSA come from the germline V gene. There are 16 residues in the CDR3. Trimming shortened V by 8 bases and J by 1 base, and 18 bases separated the two germline ends. CDR3 protein: CASGGARTRSYNEQFF. The CDR3 DNA is TGTGCCAGCGGCGGCGCTCGGACCAGGTCCTACAATGAGCAGTTCTTC.

This clonotype was detected many times. This chain uses TRBV2 with TRBJ2-1; D is unresolved. The germline gives CDR1 SNHLY, CDR2 FYNNEI. The length of the CDR3 is 11 residues. The V end lost 6 bases, the J end lost 9 bases, and 9 bases lay between the germline ends. The CDR3 sequence: CASSPWLEQFF. CDR3 sequence (DNA): TGTGCCAGCAGCCCTTGGCTTGAGCAGTTCTTC.

The V call is TRBV13, the J call TRBJ2-7; D uncertain. CDR1 PRHDT and CDR2 FYEKMQ come from the germline V gene (reference sequence). V lost 5 bases to trimming and J lost 6 bases, with 14 bases between them. The CDR3 has 13 residues. The CDR3 loop reads CASSPSTKGEQYF. The CDR3 nucleotides read TGTGCCAGCAGCCCTAGTACCAAGGGCGAGCAGTACTTC.

This clonotype was picked up many times. The chain couples TRBV30 to TRBJ2-3; the D is unclear. CDR3 length equals 12 residues. Germline V gene lookup returns CDR1 GTSNPN and CDR2 SVGIG (reference sequence). V lost 5 bases and J lost 1, with 7 bases in between. The CDR3 is CAWDRGTDTQYF. The CDR3 bases are TGTGCCTGGGACCGGGGCACAGATACGCAGTATTTT.

The rearrangement joins TRBV24-1 to TRBJ2-2, with D possibly being TRBD1 (6 bases). This CDR3 has 15 amino acids. Germline V lookup: CDR1 KGHDR, CDR2 SFDVKD. V was clipped by 5 bases and J by 1 base, with 10 bases between them. Written as DNA, the CDR3 is TGTGCCACCAGTGCAGGACAGAAGAACACCGGGGAGCTGTTTTTT. Translating gives CATSAGQKNTGELFF.

This clonotype has only a few counts. The chain carries TRBV7-2 and TRBJ2-5; TRBD1 matches at 10 bases. V lost 7 bases, J lost 4 bases, and 6 bases stayed unmatched. Germline values: CDR1 SGHTA, CDR2 FQGNSA. The CDR3 loop spans 14 amino acids. The CDR3 reads CASKDGTGAETQYF. The CDR3 DNA sequence: TGTGCCAGCAAGGATGGGACAGGGGCAGAGACCCAGTACTTC.

The V gene is TRBV18, the J gene TRBJ1-2; no clear D gene. Germline CDR1 is KGHSH and CDR2 is LQKENI. The length of the CDR3 is 14 residues. V lost 3 bases, J lost 2 bases, and 10 bases lay in between. The CDR3 sequence is CASSPTKANYGYTF. CDR3 in DNA: TGTGCCAGCTCACCCACCAAGGCAAACTATGGCTACACCTTC. The full variable domain, with the rest looked up from reference TRBV18 and TRBJ1-2, is NAGVMQNPRHLVRRRGQEARLRCSPMKGHSHVYWYRQLPEEGLKFMVYLQKENIIDESGMPKERFSAEFPKEGPSILRIQQVVRGDSAAYFCASSPTKANYGYTFGSGTRLTVV.

This clonotype was seen repeatedly, ten times or more. The chain carries TRBV7-2 and TRBJ2-1; possibly TRBD1 or TRBD2 for D (5 bases each). In germline, CDR1 is SGHTA, CDR2 FQGNSA. Between the trimmed V and J ends, which lost 3 bases and 1 base, there was a span of 10 bases. This CDR3 is 15 amino acids long. CDR3 nucleotides: TGTGCCAGCAGCTTGTTTGGGGGTTCCTACAATGAGCAGTTCTTC. As protein: CASSLFGGSYNEQFF.

The chain combines TRBV28 with TRBJ2-7, with D maybe TRBD2 (5 bases). The CDR3 runs to 16 residues. Germline CDR1 reads MDHEN; CDR2 reads SYDVKM. V lost 5 bases and J lost 5, with 22 bases in between. The CDR3 region is CASSPSYGRRPHEQYF. The CDR3 region has the DNA TGTGCCAGCAGTCCATCCTATGGACGGAGGCCCCACGAGCAGTACTTC.

This clonotype appeared a few times. One end of the junction varies from germline; a read error may be responsible. This chain connects TRBV5-1 to TRBJ2-3; the D call may be TRBD1 or TRBD2 (5 bases each). In germline, CDR1 is SGHRS, CDR2 YFSETQ. The CDR3 contains 14 residues. As DNA, the CDR3 is TGCGCCAGCACCTTGTTGGGGGGCACAGATACGCAGTATTTT. Encoded protein: CASTLLGGTDTQYF.

The chain links TRBV12-3 or TRBV12-4 to TRBJ2-3; TRBD1 or TRBD2 may be the D gene (5 bases each). V was trimmed by 6 bases and J by 2 bases, leaving 15 bases between them. The CDR3 is made up of 15 amino acids. The chain's CDR3 is CASSPRGALTDTQYF. In DNA form, the CDR3 reads TGTGCCAGCAGCCCAAGAGGGGCGCTCACAGATACGCAGTATTTT.

This clonotype appeared a single time. The chain couples TRBV6-5 to TRBJ2-4, with 9 bases identical to TRBD2. After removal of 2 bases from V and 7 bases from J, the junction contained 3 bases not matched to a gene. Per the germline V gene, CDR1 is MNHEY and CDR2 is SVGAGI. This CDR3 is built from 14 residues. CDR3 coding DNA: TGTGCCAGCAGTTACGACGCGGGAGGGAACATTCAGTACTTC. Its protein product is CASSYDAGGNIQYF.

This clonotype was seen repeatedly, ten times or more. The chain combines TRBV18 with TRBJ2-5, with D maybe TRBD2 (6 bases). This CDR3 comprises 14 residues. V was clipped by 3 bases and J by 2 bases, with 10 bases between them. Germline V gives CDR1 KGHSH, CDR2 LQKENI. The CDR3 sequence is CASSPVGGQETQYF. The CDR3 DNA is TGTGCCAGCTCACCCGTCGGGGGTCAAGAGACCCAGTACTTC.